The present T cell receptor beta chain was sequenced within a study of shared clonotypes between healthy human individuals. Study summary: The study drew on two women and a few men aged 18 to 49 as donors. CD4 naive and memory got three plates each, CD8 naive two, CD8 memory one. The study, taken as a whole, reports: Relative to their counterparts shared across all four donors, non-shared clonotypes exhibited diminished generation probabilities.

Concerning this clone itself: What it recognizes is unknown.

CD8 cells classed as naive were CD45RO-negative and positively selected for CCR7, excluding terminally differentiated effector memory CD45RA+ cells. Evenly divided among several immunoSEQ plates was the genomic DNA of each subset. Data came from immunoSEQ multiplex PCR; TCRdb stores just in-frame clones and leaves some out. The sample has some 580,000 clones, 95% to 98% seen once. The specimen sequenced was naive CD8+ T cells sorted from blood. The TCR comes from a man younger than 40 in good health.

This CDR3 is CASSFNGLPTYEQYF. Written as DNA, the CDR3 is TGTGCCAGCAGCTTCAACGGACTACCTACCTACGAGCAGTACTTC. The chain combines TRBV7-2 with TRBJ2-7, with TRBD2 as a possible D gene (6 bases). CDR3 length: 15 residues. Germline assignment: CDR1 SGHTA and CDR2 FQGNSA. The V and J ends lost 3 bases and 2 bases respectively, with 14 bases between them.